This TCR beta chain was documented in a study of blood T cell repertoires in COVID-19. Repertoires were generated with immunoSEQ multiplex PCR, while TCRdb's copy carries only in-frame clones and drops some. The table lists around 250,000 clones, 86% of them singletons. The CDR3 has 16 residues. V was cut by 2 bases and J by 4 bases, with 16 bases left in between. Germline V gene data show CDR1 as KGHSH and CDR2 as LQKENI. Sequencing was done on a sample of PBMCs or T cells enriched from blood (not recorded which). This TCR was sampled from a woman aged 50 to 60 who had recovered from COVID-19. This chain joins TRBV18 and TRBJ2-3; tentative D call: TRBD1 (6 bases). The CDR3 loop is CASSPTTGQWADTQYF. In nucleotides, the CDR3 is TGTGCCAGCTCACCAACCACCGGACAGTGGGCAGATACGCAGTATTTT.